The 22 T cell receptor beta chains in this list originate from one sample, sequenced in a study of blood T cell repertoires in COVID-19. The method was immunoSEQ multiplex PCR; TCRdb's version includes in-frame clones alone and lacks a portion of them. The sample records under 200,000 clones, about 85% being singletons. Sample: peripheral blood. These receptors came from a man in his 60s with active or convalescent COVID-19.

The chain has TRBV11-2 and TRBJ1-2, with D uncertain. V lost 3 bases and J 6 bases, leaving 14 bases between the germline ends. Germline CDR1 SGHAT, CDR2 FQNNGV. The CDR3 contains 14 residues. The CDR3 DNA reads TGTGCCAGCAGCTTCCGCCTAGGCCGGGATGGCTACACCTTC. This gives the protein CASSFRLGRDGYTF.

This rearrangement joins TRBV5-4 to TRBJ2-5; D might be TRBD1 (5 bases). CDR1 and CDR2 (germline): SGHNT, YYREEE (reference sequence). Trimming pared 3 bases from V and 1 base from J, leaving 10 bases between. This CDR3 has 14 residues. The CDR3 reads CASSSTVSQETQYF. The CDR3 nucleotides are TGTGCCAGCAGCTCGACAGTAAGCCAAGAGACCCAGTACTTC.

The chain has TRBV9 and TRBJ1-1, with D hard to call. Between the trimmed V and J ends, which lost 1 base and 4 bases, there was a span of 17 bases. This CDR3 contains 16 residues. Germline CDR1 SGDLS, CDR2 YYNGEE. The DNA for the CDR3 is TGTGCCAGCAGCGTATCTTCCCAGGCGAGTGGCACTGAAGCTTTCTTT. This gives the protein CASSVSSQASGTEAFF.

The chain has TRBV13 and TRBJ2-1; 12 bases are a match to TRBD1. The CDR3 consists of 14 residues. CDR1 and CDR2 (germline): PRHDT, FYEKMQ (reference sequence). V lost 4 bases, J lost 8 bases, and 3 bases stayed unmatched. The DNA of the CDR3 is TGTGCCAGCAGCTGGGGGACAGGGGGCGATGAGCAGTTCTTC. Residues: CASSWGTGGDEQFF. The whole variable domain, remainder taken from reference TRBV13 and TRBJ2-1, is AAGVIQSPRHLIKEKRETATLKCYPIPRHDTVYWYQQGPGQDPQFLISFYEKMQSDKGSIPDRFSAQQFSDYHSELNMSSLELGDSALYFCASSWGTGGDEQFFGPGTRLTVL.

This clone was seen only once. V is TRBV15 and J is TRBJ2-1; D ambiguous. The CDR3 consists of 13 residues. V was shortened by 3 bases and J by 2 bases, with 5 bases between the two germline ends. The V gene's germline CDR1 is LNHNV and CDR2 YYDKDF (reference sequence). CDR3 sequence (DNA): TGTGCCACCAGCAGTTCGGCCTACAATGAGCAGTTCTTC. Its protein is CATSSSAYNEQFF. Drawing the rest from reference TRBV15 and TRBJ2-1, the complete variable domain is DAMVIQNPRYQVTQFGKPVTLSCSQTLNHNVMYWYQQKSSQAPKLLFHYYDKDFNNEADTPDNFQSRRPNTSFCFLDIRSPGLGDTAMYLCATSSSAYNEQFFGPGTRLTVL.

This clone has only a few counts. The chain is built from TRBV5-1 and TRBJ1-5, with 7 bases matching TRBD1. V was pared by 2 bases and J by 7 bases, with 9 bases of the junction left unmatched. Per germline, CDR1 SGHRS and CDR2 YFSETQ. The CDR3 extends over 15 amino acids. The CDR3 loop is CASSFSGGTGQPQHF. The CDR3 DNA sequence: TGCGCCAGCAGCTTCTCAGGGGGTACTGGGCAGCCCCAGCATTTT.

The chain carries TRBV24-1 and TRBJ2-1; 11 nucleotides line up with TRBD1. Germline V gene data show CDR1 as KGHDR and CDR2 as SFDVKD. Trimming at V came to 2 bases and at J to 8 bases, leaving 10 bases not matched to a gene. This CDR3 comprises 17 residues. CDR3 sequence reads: CATSDSRPDRGRYEQFF. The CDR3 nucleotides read TGTGCCACCAGTGATTCCCGGCCGGACAGGGGGCGGTATGAGCAGTTCTTC.

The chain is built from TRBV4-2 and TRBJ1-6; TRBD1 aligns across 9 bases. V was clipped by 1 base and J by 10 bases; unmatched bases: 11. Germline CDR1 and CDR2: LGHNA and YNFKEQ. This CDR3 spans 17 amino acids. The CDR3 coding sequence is TGTGCCAGCAGCCAAGCCCCTCCGGACAGGGGAAACTCACCCCTCCACTTT. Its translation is CASSQAPPDRGNSPLHF.

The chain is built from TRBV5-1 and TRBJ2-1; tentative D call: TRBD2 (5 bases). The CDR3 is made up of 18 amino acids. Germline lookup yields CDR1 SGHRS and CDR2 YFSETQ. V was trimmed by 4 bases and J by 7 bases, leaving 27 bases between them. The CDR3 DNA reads TGCGCCAGCAGCGCGACGCCCCGGGTTGGGCGGGCGGAGAATGAGCAGTTCTTC. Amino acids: CASSATPRVGRAENEQFF.

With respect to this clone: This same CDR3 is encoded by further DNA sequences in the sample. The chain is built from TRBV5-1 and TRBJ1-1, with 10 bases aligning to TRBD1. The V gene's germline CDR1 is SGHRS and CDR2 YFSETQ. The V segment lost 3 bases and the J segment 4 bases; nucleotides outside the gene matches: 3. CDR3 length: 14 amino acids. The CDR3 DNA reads TGCGCCAGCAGCTACGGACAGGGGGGCACTGAAGCTTTCTTT. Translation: CASSYGQGGTEAFF.

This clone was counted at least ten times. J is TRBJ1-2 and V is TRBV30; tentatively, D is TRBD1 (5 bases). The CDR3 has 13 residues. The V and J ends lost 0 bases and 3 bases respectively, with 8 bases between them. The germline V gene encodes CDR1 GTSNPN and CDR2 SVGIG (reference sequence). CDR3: CAWSVGAHYGYTF. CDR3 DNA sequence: TGTGCCTGGAGTGTAGGGGCCCACTATGGCTACACCTTC.

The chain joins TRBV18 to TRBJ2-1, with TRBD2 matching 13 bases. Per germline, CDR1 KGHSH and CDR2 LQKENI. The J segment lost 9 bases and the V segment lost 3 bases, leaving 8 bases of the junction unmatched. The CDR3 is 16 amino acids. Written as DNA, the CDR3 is TGTGCCAGCTCACCCGGACTAGCGGGGGCTCTGGGTGAGCAGTTCTTC. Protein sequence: CASSPGLAGALGEQFF.

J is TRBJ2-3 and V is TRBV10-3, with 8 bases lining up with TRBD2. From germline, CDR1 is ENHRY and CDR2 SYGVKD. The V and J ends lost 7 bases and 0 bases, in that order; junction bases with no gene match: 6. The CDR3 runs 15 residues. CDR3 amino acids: CAIKRGGTSTDTQYF. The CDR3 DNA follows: TGTGCCATCAAGCGCGGGGGGACTAGCACAGATACGCAGTATTTT.

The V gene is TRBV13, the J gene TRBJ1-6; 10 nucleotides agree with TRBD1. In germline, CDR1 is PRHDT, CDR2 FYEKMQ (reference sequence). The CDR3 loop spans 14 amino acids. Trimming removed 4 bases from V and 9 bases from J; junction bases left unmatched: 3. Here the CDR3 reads CASSYGTGVSPLHF. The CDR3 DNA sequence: TGTGCCAGCAGCTACGGGACAGGGGTTTCACCCCTCCACTTT.

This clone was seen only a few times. The CDR3 loop reads CASSFDTVNYGYTF. CDR3 in DNA: TGCGCCAGCAGCTTTGATACGGTAAACTATGGCTACACCTTC. The gene calls are TRBV5-1 and TRBJ1-2; no firm D call. This CDR3 spans 14 amino acids. Looked up from germline, CDR1 is SGHRS and CDR2 is YFSETQ. V was pared by 2 bases and J by 2 bases, with 10 bases between.

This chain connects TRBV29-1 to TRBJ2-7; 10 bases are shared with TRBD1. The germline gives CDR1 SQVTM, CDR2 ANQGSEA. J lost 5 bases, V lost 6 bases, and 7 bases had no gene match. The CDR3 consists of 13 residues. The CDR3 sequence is CSVAGTGAHEQYF. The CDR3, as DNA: TGCAGCGTGGCCGGGACAGGGGCCCACGAGCAGTACTTC.

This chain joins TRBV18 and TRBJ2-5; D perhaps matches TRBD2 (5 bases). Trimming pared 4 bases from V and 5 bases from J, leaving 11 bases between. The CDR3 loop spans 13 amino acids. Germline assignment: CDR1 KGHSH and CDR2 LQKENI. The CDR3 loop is CASSRTGGETQYF. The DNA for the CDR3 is TGTGCCAGCTCACGGACCGGAGGCGAGACCCAGTACTTC.

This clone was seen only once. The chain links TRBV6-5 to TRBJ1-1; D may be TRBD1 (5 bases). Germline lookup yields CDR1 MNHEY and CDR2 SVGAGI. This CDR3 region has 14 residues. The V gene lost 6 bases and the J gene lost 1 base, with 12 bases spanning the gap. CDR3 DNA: TGTGCCAGCAGCCTGATCGGGGGGAACACTGAAGCTTTCTTT. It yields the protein CASSLIGGNTEAFF.

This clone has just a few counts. In DNA form, the CDR3 reads TGTGCCTGGAGTGAGGCTAAGGAGGGCAGGAACACTGAAGCTTTCTTT. Its translation is CAWSEAKEGRNTEAFF. This sequence joins TRBV30 and TRBJ1-1; D unresolved. V dropped 1 base and J dropped 1 base, with 16 bases sitting between them. Germline CDR1 reads GTSNPN; CDR2 reads SVGIG (reference sequence). There are 16 residues in the CDR3.

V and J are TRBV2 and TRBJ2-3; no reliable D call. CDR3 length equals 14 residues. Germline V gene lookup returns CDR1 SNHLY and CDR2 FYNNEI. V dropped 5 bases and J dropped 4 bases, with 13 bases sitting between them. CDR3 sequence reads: CASSLEVGADTQYF. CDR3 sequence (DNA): TGTGCCAGCAGTCTAGAAGTCGGCGCAGATACGCAGTATTTT.

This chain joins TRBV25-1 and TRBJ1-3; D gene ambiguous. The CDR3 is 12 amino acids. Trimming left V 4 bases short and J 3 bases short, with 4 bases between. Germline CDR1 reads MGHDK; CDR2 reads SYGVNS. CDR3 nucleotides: TGTGCCAGCAGTGTATTTGGAAACACCATATATTTT. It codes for CASSVFGNTIYF.

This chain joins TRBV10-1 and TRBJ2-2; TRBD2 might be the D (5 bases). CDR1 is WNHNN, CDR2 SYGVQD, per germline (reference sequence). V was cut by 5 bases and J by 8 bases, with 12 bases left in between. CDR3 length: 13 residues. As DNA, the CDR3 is TGCGCCAGCAGTCGGACTGAGATGGGGGAGCTGTTTTTT. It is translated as CASSRTEMGELFF.